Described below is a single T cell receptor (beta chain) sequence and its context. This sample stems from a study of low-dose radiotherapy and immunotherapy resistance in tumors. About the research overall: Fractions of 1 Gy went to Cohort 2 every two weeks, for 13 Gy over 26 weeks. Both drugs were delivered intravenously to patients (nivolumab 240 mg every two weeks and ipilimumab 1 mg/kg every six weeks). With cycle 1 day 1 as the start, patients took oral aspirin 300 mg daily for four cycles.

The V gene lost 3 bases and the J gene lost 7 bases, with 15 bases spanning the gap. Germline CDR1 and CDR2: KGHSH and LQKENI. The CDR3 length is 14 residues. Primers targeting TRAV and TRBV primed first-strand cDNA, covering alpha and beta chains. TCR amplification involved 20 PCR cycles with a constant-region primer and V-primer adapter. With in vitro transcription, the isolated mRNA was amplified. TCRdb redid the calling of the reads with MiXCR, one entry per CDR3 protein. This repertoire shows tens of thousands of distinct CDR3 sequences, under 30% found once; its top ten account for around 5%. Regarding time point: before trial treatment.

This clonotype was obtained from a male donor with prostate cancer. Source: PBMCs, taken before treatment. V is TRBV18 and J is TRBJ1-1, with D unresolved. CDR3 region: CASSPLGGLSEAFF. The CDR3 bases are TGTGCCAGCTCACCGCTGGGCGGGTTGAGTGAAGCTTTCTTT.